Following are 10 T cell receptor beta chains from one sample sequenced in a study of blood T cell repertoires in COVID-19. Only in-frame clones appear in the TCRdb table, and some are missing; sequencing was by immunoSEQ multiplex PCR. The table records approximately 150,000 clones, about 89% of them present only once. Sequencing was carried out using peripheral blood. These receptors were collected from a man at least 80 years old with acute or convalescent COVID-19.

This chain links TRBV3-1 (or the pseudogene TRBV3-2) with TRBJ2-4; TRBD2 agrees at 8 bases. This CDR3 comprises 13 residues. Looked up from germline, CDR1 is LGHDT and CDR2 is YNNKEL (reference sequence). After removal of 5 bases from V and 8 bases from J, the junction contained 5 bases not matched to a gene. The CDR3 spells CASSSRGGDIQYF. CDR3 sequence (DNA): TGTGCCAGCAGCTCCCGGGGGGGAGACATTCAGTACTTC.

The chain employs TRBV12-3 or TRBV12-4 and TRBJ2-7, with TRBD1 as a possible D gene (6 bases). The CDR3 sequence is 13 residues long. The V end lost 7 bases, the J end lost 0 bases, and 10 bases lay between the germline ends. CDR3 bases: TGTGCCAGCACAAGGGACACCTCCTACGAGCAGTACTTC. This gives the protein CASTRDTSYEQYF.

This sequence joins TRBV5-1 and TRBJ2-1; 9 bases agree with TRBD1. Trimming took 0 bases from V and 10 from J; bases not matched to a gene: 2. Germline CDR1 SGHRS, CDR2 YFSETQ. There are 13 residues in the CDR3. CDR3 sequence reads: CASSLGQGGEQFF. The CDR3 bases are TGCGCCAGCAGCTTGGGACAGGGGGGCGAGCAGTTCTTC.

The CDR3 reads CASRQGGTEAFF. The CDR3 nucleotides are TGTGCCAGCAGACAGGGGGGCACGGAAGCTTTCTTT. The chain carries TRBV28 and TRBJ1-1, with TRBD1 identical over 8 bases. This CDR3 spans 12 amino acids. Germline assignment: CDR1 MDHEN and CDR2 SYDVKM. The junction had 5 bases not matched to a gene; V was cut back by 6 bases and J by 8 bases.

The chain uses TRBV5-1 and TRBJ1-6; 8 bases line up with TRBD1. Germline V gene data show CDR1 as SGHRS and CDR2 as YFSETQ. The CDR3 length is 18 residues. The ends lost 4 bases at V and 0 bases at J; junction bases unmatched: 9. DNA for the CDR3: TGCGCCAGCAGCCGAGCGGACAGGGCCTTCTCCTATAATTCACCCCTCCACTTT. Its protein is CASSRADRAFSYNSPLHF.

The chain carries TRBV6-2 or TRBV6-3 and TRBJ2-7; 7 bases match TRBD1. This CDR3 contains 15 residues. V gave up 2 bases and J gave up 3 bases; unmatched junction bases: 7. Germline loops: CDR1 MNHEY, CDR2 SVGEGT. This CDR3 is CASSYGKGQHYEQYF. The CDR3 coding sequence is TGTGCCAGCAGTTACGGGAAGGGACAGCACTACGAGCAGTACTTC.

The DNA for the CDR3 is TGTGCCAGCAGGGGGGGACAGGGAAATTCACCCCTCCACTTT. It is translated as CASRGGQGNSPLHF. This chain connects TRBV6-5 to TRBJ1-6; the match to TRBD1 covers 9 bases. This CDR3 has 14 amino acids. CDR1 is MNHEY, CDR2 SVGAGI, per germline. The trim removed 6 bases at V and 7 bases at J, leaving 4 bases unmatched.

The chain couples TRBV5-1 to TRBJ2-7; 7 bases line up with TRBD1. The V segment lost 4 bases and the J segment 4 bases; nucleotides outside the gene matches: 5. The CDR3 is 13 amino acids. Per the germline V gene, CDR1 is SGHRS and CDR2 is YFSETQ. This CDR3 reads CASSTETGYEQYF. For the CDR3, the DNA is TGCGCCAGCAGCACCGAGACAGGGTACGAGCAGTACTTC.

The chain uses TRBV4-1 and TRBJ2-1; maybe TRBD1 (5 bases). Trimming pared 0 bases from V and 6 bases from J, leaving 24 bases between. There are 19 residues in the CDR3. The germline V gene encodes CDR1 MGHRA and CDR2 YSYEKL. The CDR3 DNA sequence: TGCGCCAGCAGCCAAGATCCAGGGTCTGTCCTGCCTGCTGGCAATGAGCAGTTCTTC. Its protein product is CASSQDPGSVLPAGNEQFF.

This clone was detected only once. This chain joins TRBV27 and TRBJ2-1; TRBD1 agrees at 7 bases. Per the germline V gene, CDR1 is MNHEY and CDR2 is SMNVEV (reference sequence). This CDR3 contains 15 residues. With V trimmed by 1 base and J by 5 bases, 5 bases remained unmatched. In nucleotides, the CDR3 is TGTGCCAGCAGTTTATTTGGGACAGAGGACAATGAGCAGTTCTTC. Residues: CASSLFGTEDNEQFF.